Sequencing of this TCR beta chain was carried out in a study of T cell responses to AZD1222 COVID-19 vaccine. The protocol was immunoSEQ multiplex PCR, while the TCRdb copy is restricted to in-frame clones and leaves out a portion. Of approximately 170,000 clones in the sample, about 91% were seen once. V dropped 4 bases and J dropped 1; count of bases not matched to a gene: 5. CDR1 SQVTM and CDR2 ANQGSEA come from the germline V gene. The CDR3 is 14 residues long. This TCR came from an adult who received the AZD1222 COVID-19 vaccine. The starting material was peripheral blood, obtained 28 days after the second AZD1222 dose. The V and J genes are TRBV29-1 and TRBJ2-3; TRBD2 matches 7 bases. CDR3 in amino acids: CSVAPLAGTDTQYF. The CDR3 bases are TGCAGCGTTGCGCCTCTAGCGGGCACAGATACGCAGTATTTT.